Listed below are T cell receptor beta chains from one sample, sequenced in a study of spatial heterogeneity in lung cancer. Each CDR3 protein gets one entry after TCRdb re-called the 5' RACE reads with MiXCR. There are roughly 4,800 distinct CDR3 sequences in the sample; around 20% occur only once, and 20% lies in the top ten. Sequencing was performed on normal lung tissue next to the tumor, taken at surgery. The receptors originated from a male donor with early-stage non-small cell lung cancer. CDR3s leave out the opening cysteine and the closing phenylalanine or tryptophan. The size of a clone is reported for some rows only, either as once, few or many, or as a class for expanded clones.

abundance | j_gene | v_gene | CDR3aa
many | TRBJ1-5 | TRBV5-6 | ASSPQGQQPQH
medium-sized | TRBJ2-6 | TRBV28 | ASSTVRQGATGANVLT
. | TRBJ2-7 | TRBV5-1 | ASSSGTSGRIGSYEQY
few | TRBJ2-7 | TRBV28 | ASSRGPYEQY
. | TRBJ1-5 | TRBV29-1 | SVVLTGGSNQPQH
. | TRBJ1-6 | TRBV20-1 | SARESRPGGDSPLH
. | TRBJ2-7 | TRBV2 | ASSQERQVGYEQY
many | TRBJ1-5 | TRBV11-2 | ASSLSGQGNQPQH
medium-sized | TRBJ1-2 | TRBV6-1 | ASSEQGDYGYT
medium-sized | TRBJ1-4 | TRBV7-2 | ASSRTGSGEKLF
medium-sized | TRBJ1-6 | TRBV30 | AWSRQEDSPLH
medium-sized | TRBJ2-3 | TRBV28 | ASSTGPRTDTQY
medium-sized | TRBJ1-1 | TRBV20-1 | SAREGIDTEAF
. | TRBJ1-2 | TRBV18 | ASSPPPGNDGYT
medium-sized | TRBJ2-7 | TRBV28 | ASRPSGNSYEQY
few | TRBJ2-3 | TRBV29-1 | SVEVAMLQY
few | TRBJ2-1 | TRBV6-5 | ASRLLSGNEQF
medium-sized | TRBJ2-1 | TRBV20-1 | SARRDEQF
many | TRBJ2-3 | TRBV28 | ASSLRDRGPDTQY
medium-sized | TRBJ2-2 | TRBV5-1 | ASSLAGTGLGTGELF
few | TRBJ2-2 | TRBV7-2 | ASSLAGNTGELF
medium-sized | TRBJ1-6 | TRBV10-3 | AISPDRGNNSPLH
. | TRBJ1-5 | TRBV20-1 | SATSYSNQPQH
. | TRBJ2-7 | TRBV20-1 | SARGSRQGPYEQY
many | TRBJ2-3 | TRBV28 | ASSLGTGSSTDTQY
medium-sized | TRBJ2-2 | TRBV7-8 | ASSLDVAGELF
medium-sized | TRBJ2-1 | TRBV20-1 | SARDARESYNEQF
many | TRBJ1-6 | TRBV20-1 | SARDRASSPLH
many | TRBJ2-1 | TRBV20-1 | SARKASGSSNEQF
medium-sized | TRBJ2-7 | TRBV12-3/TRBV12-4 | ASSVGLAVYEQY
once | TRBJ2-1 | TRBV12-3/TRBV12-4 | ASSLARSSGSYEQF
few | TRBJ1-2 | TRBV6-5 | ASSLSAGQGYGYT
many | TRBJ1-5 | TRBV3-1 | ASSQEAGDGQPQH
medium-sized | TRBJ1-4 | TRBV7-9 | ASTHPGHGMEKLF
many | TRBJ2-5 | TRBV27 | ASRGWAETQY
medium-sized | TRBJ1-3 | TRBV5-6 | ASSDNRGPISGNTIY
medium-sized | TRBJ1-5 | TRBV29-1 | SVSSGVSNQPQH
medium-sized | TRBJ2-5 | TRBV5-1 | ASIPGPPQETQY
. | TRBJ2-1 | TRBV30 | AWSVLLASDEQF
medium-sized | TRBJ2-3 | TRBV27 | ASSLRWLAGEDTQY
medium-sized | TRBJ2-3 | TRBV5-1 | ASSLDRLEGTDTQY
. | TRBJ2-5 | TRBV30 | AWSVSRQETQY
many | TRBJ2-5 | TRBV14 | ASSLRRVTQY
medium-sized | TRBJ2-2 | TRBV29-1 | SVGEQGITGELF
medium-sized | TRBJ2-7 | TRBV2 | ASTWGGDEQY